One and the same sample provided the 12 T cell receptor beta chains below, sequenced in a study of T-cell reconstitution after alpha-beta-depleted transplantation in children listed by TCRdb under 2016. What the treatment or condition label conveys for this sample: allogeneic hematopoietic cell transplantation with graft depleted of TCRalphabeta T cells and CD19 B cells. Libraries were prepared through PCR. Sequenced on an Illumina HiSeq 2500. Molecular barcoding was employed in the preparation of TCR libraries, with unique molecular identifiers being used to normalize TCRbeta repertoire quantification. TCRdb's own reprocessing of the public reads used fastp at Q25 and MiXCR and kept productive beta chains. Every CDR3 protein is listed once, alongside the most common genes and DNA of its rows. This sample holds about 470,000 distinct CDR3 sequences; around two fifths were observed only once. The ten largest clones add up to 25% to 30% of the sample.

The source material was PBMCs, sampled before TCRalphabeta/CD19-depleted stem cell transplant. Receptor source: a girl aged 2-10 years with aplastic anemia, due to receive a stem cell transplant.

This clonotype was counted ten times or more. This chain uses TRBV12-3 or TRBV12-4 with TRBJ1-2, with TRBD1 identical over 9 bases. J was trimmed by 7 bases and V by 5 bases; bases with no gene match: 8. The CDR3 covers 14 residues. This CDR3 is CASSPRTGVGGYTF. CDR3 nucleotides: TGTGCCAGCAGTCCAAGGACAGGGGTTGGTGGCTACACCTTC.

The chain couples TRBV21-1 to TRBJ1-1. TRBV21-1 is a recognized pseudogene. This CDR3 has 12 amino acids. CDR3 sequence reads: CASSKGYTEAFF. The CDR3 DNA sequence: TGTGCCAGCAGCAAGGGTTACACTGAAGCTTTCTTT.

The chain carries TRBV7-2 and TRBJ1-4, with D unclear. The CDR3 has 14 amino acids. Trimming took 5 bases from V and 7 from J, leaving 14 bases between them. Germline V gene sequence: CDR1 SGHTA, CDR2 FQGNSA. Written as DNA, the CDR3 is TGTGCCAGCAGCCTAGGTGGCACGCTTGAAAAACTGTTTTTT. It translates to CASSLGGTLEKLFF.

J is TRBJ2-2 and V is TRBV20-1; D perhaps matches TRBD1 (6 bases). Trimming removed 5 bases at V and 3 bases at J, with 16 bases between. The CDR3 consists of 15 residues. The germline CDR1 and CDR2 sequences are DFQATT and SNEGSKA (reference sequence). As DNA, the CDR3 is TGCAGTGCTGTAAGACCGGGACAAGACACCGGGGAGCTGTTTTTT. This gives the protein CSAVRPGQDTGELFF.

This clonotype was found once. This chain uses TRBV20-1 with TRBJ2-1; D is uncertain. V was pared by 3 bases and J by 0 bases, with 9 bases between. Germline V gene data show CDR1 as DFQATT and CDR2 as SNEGSKA (reference sequence). CDR3 length: 14 residues. Here the CDR3 reads CSASIPNSYNEQFF. CDR3 nucleotide sequence: TGCAGTGCTAGCATCCCGAACTCCTACAATGAGCAGTTCTTC.

This clonotype was observed at least ten times. DNA of the CDR3: TGTGCCAGCAGTGGAGCCGGGACAGATGAAAAACTGTTTTTT. Translating gives CASSGAGTDEKLFF. This sequence joins TRBV7-2 and TRBJ1-4; 7 bases match TRBD1. This CDR3 contains 14 residues. Trimming cost V 6 bases and J 6 bases; bases outside gene matches: 7. Germline V gives CDR1 SGHTA, CDR2 FQGNSA.

Concerning this clonotype: A read error may account for a junction end that differs from germline. The CDR3 sequence: CSAPIGARASYYEQFF. The CDR3 region has the DNA TGCAGTGCCCCTATAGGAGCGAGGGCCTCCTACTATGAGCAGTTCTTC. The chain combines TRBV20-1 with TRBJ2-1; a possible D gene is TRBD2 (5 bases). CDR3 length equals 16 residues. Germline CDR1 and CDR2: DFQATT and SNEGSKA (reference sequence).

The chain has TRBV28 and TRBJ2-2; 9 bases map to TRBD1. This CDR3 has 16 amino acids. Germline values: CDR1 MDHEN, CDR2 SYDVKM. The trim removed 3 bases at V and 7 bases at J, leaving 9 bases unmatched. The CDR3, as DNA: TGTGCCAGCAGTTTGTTTCCGGGACAGGGTCACGGGGAGCTGTTTTTT. This encodes CASSLFPGQGHGELFF.

This clonotype has a handful of counts. The rearrangement uses TRBV20-1 and TRBJ2-1; 14 nucleotides line up with TRBD2. With 6 bases clipped from V and 5 bases from J, the junction kept 3 bases outside the gene matches. The CDR3 spans 14 residues. Germline V gene data show CDR1 as DFQATT and CDR2 as SNEGSKA (reference sequence). As DNA, the CDR3 is TGCAGTGCCGAGGGACTAGCGGGAGACAATGAGCAGTTCTTC. It yields the protein CSAEGLAGDNEQFF.

The chain couples TRBV6-1 to TRBJ1-6; no definite D call. The germline V gene has CDR1 MNHNS and CDR2 SASEGT. The V end lost 3 bases, the J end lost 4 bases, and 4 bases lay between the germline ends. This CDR3 comprises 13 residues. CDR3 bases: TGTGCCAGCAGTGAGGATTATAATTCACCCCTCCACTTT. Residues: CASSEDYNSPLHF.

The chain employs TRBV20-1 and TRBJ2-7; 9 bases line up with TRBD2. The J segment lost 3 bases and the V segment lost 3 bases, leaving 9 bases of the junction unmatched. Germline lookup yields CDR1 DFQATT and CDR2 SNEGSKA (reference sequence). The CDR3 has 15 residues. CDR3 sequence reads: CSASLGGGVVYEQYF. The CDR3 bases are TGCAGTGCTAGCCTGGGCGGGGGGGTGGTCTACGAGCAGTACTTC.

The count of this clonotype is one. This chain joins TRBV28 and TRBJ2-2, with D perhaps assigned TRBD1 or TRBD2 (6 bases each). Trimming took 6 bases from V and 17 from J, leaving 25 bases between them. The germline CDR1 and CDR2 sequences are MDHEN and SYDVKM. The CDR3 contains 14 residues. The CDR3 DNA reads TGTGCCAGCAGGGTGCAGGGGCGGGGACCAGCTGTTTTTTTT. This sequence encodes CASRVQGRGPAVFF.